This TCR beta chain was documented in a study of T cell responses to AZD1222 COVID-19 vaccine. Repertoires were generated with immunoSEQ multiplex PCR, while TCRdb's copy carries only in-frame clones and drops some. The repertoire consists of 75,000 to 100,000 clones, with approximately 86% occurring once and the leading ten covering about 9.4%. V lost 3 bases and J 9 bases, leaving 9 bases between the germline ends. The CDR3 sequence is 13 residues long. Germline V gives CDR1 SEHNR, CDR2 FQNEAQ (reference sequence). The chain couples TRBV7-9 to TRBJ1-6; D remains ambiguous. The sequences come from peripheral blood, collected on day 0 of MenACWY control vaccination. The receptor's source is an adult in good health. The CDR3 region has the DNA TGTGCCAGCAGCTTTATAGATACTTCACCCCTCCACTTT. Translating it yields CASSFIDTSPLHF.